This T cell receptor (beta chain) originates from a study of blood T cell repertoires in COVID-19. Study-wide background: Specimens from acute and convalescent COVID-19 originated in the United States, Italy and Spain. Nucleic acid was either cDNA or gDNA, and it came from T cells, B-cell-depleted T cells, or PBMCs.

Using immunoSEQ multiplex PCR, the repertoire was profiled, and TCRdb retains in-frame clones only, with some absent. The sample shows over 150,000 clones, approximately 86% of them seen only once. While infection was still active, Seattle patients were enrolled and then followed longitudinally. CDR3 length: 15 residues. The V gene end was trimmed by 7 bases and the J gene end by 2 bases; junction bases not matched to a gene: 7. Germline V gene data show CDR1 as MNHNS and CDR2 as SASEGT. The receptor's source is a man in his fifties or sixties with COVID-19, enrolled during active disease. The chain recombines TRBV6-1 with TRBJ1-5, with 8 bases lining up with TRBD1. Specimen: peripheral blood. The CDR3 nucleotides read TGTGCCAGCAACCCACAGGGGGAGGGCAATCAGCCCCAGCATTTT. Translated: CASNPQGEGNQPQHF.